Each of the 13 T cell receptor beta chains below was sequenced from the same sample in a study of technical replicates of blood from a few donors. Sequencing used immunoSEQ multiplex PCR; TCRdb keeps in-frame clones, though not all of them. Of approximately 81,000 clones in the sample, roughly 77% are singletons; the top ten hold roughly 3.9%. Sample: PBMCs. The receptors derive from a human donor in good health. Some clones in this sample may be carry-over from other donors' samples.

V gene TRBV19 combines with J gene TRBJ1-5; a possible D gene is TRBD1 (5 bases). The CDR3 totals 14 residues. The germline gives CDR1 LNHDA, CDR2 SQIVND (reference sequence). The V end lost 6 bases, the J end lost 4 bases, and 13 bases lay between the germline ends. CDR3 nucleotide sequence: TGTGCCAGTAGGCCCTTGGGGGGGAATCAGCCCCAGCATTTT. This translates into CASRPLGGNQPQHF. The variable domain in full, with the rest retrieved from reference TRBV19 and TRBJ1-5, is DGGITQSPKYLFRKEGQNVTLSCEQNLNHDAMYWYRQDPGQGLRLIYYSQIVNDFQKGDIAEGYSVSREKKESFPLTVTSAQKNPTAFYLCASRPLGGNQPQHFGDGTRLSIL.

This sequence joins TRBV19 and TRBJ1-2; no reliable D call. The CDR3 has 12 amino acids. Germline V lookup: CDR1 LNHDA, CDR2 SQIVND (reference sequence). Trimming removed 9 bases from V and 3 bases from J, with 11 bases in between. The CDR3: CARIRHDYGYTF. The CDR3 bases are TGTGCCAGGATCCGACACGACTATGGCTACACCTTC.

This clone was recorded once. CDR3 sequence reads: CASSLEWTGGGETQYF. The CDR3 coding sequence is TGTGCCAGCAGCTTAGAGTGGACAGGGGGTGGCGAGACCCAGTACTTC. The J gene is TRBJ2-5, the V gene TRBV11-2, with 10 bases lining up with TRBD1. This CDR3 spans 16 amino acids. V shed 0 bases, J shed 5 bases, and the junction held 6 bases outside the gene matches. Looked up from germline, CDR1 is SGHAT and CDR2 is FQNNGV.

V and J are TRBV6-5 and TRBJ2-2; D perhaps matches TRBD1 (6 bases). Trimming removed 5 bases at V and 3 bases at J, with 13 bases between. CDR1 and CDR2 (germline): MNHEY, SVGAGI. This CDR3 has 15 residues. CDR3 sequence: CASSRTGSDTGELFF. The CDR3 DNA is TGTGCCAGCAGTCGAACAGGGTCGGACACCGGGGAGCTGTTTTTT.

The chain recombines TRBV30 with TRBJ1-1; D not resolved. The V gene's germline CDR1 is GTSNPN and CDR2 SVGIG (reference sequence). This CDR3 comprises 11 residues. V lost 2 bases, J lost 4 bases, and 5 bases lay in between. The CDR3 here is CAWSRVTEAFF. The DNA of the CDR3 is TGTGCCTGGAGTAGAGTCACTGAAGCTTTCTTT.

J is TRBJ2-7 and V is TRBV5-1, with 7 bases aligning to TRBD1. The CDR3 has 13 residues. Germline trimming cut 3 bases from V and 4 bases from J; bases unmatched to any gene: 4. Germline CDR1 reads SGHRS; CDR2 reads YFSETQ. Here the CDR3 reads CASSWDSKYEQYF. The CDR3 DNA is TGCGCCAGCAGCTGGGACAGTAAATACGAGCAGTACTTC.

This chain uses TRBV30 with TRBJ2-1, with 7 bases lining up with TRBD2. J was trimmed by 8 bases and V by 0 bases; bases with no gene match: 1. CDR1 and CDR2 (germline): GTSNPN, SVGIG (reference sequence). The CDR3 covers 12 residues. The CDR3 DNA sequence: TGTGCCTGGAGTGTAGCGGGATATGAGCAGTTCTTC. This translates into CAWSVAGYEQFF.

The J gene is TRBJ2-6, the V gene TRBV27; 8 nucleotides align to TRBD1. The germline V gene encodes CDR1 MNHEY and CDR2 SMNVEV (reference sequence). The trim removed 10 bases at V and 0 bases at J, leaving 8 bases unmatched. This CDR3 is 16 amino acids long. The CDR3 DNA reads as TGTGCCACGGGGACAGGACAAACCTCTGGGGCCAACGTCCTGACTTTC. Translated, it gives CATGTGQTSGANVLTF.

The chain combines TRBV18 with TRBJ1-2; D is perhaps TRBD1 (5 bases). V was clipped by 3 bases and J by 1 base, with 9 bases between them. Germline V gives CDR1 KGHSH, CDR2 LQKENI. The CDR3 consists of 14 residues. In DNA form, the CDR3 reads TGTGCCAGCTCACCGCGGGGGGATAACTATGGCTACACCTTC. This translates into CASSPRGDNYGYTF.

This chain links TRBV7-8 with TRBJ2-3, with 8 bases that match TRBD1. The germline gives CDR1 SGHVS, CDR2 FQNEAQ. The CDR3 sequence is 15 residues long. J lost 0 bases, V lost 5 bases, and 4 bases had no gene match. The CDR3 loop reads CASSTWTGSTDTQYF. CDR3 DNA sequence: TGTGCCAGCAGCACCTGGACAGGGAGCACAGATACGCAGTATTTT.

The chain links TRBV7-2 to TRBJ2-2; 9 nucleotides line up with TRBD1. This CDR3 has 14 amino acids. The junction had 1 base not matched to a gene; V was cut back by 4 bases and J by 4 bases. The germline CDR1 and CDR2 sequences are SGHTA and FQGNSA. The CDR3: CASSSTGGTGELFF. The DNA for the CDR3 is TGTGCCAGCAGCTCGACAGGGGGCACCGGGGAGCTGTTTTTT.

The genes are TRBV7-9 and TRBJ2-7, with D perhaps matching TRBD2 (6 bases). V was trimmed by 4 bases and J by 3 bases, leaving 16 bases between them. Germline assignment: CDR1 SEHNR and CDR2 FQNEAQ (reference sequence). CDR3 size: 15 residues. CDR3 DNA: TGTGCCAGCAGCTGGGGGGTACTAGCTGACTACGAGCAGTACTTC. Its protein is CASSWGVLADYEQYF.

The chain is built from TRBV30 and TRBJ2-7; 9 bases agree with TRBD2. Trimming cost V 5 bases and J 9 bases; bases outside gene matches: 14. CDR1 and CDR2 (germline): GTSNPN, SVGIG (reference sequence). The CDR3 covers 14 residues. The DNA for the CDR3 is TGTGCCTGGGATAAACTAGCGGGCGAAGCGGGGCAGTACTTC. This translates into CAWDKLAGEAGQYF.